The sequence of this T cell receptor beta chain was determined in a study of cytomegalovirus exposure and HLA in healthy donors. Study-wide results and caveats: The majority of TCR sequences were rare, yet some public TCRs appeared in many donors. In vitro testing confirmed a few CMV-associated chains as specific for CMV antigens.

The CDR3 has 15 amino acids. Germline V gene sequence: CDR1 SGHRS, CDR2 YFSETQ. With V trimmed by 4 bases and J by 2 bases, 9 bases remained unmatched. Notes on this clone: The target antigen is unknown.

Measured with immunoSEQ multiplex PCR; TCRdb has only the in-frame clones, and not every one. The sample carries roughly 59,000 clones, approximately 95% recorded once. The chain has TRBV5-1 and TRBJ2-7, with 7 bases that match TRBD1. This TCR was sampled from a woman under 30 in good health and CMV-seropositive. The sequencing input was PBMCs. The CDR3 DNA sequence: TGCGCCAGCAGCCTTACAGGGGATCACACCTACGAGCAGTACTTC. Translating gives CASSLTGDHTYEQYF.